This T cell receptor beta chain was retrieved from a study of identical twins. Via MiXCR, TCRdb re-called the 5' RACE reads, giving one row per CDR3 protein. The sample lists some 690,000 distinct CDR3 sequences, approximately 22% occurring once. The data also belong to a second study, concerning T cells expressing NK-cell markers. Turning to that study: Sorting was limited to alpha-beta TCR-expressing T cells with an anti-gamma-delta TCR antibody in several experiments.

Sequencing was performed on PBMCs. The clonotype was recovered from a woman aged 18 to 35 in good health.

The CDR3 here is CARGLDSYNEQFF. The CDR3, as DNA: TGTGCCCGCGGACTAGACTCCTACAATGAGCAGTTCTTC. V usage is TRBV30 and J usage is TRBJ2-1; 7 nucleotides match TRBD2. This CDR3 is built from 13 residues. The germline V gene has CDR1 GTSNPN and CDR2 SVGIG (reference sequence). J was trimmed by 0 bases and V by 8 bases; bases with no gene match: 4.